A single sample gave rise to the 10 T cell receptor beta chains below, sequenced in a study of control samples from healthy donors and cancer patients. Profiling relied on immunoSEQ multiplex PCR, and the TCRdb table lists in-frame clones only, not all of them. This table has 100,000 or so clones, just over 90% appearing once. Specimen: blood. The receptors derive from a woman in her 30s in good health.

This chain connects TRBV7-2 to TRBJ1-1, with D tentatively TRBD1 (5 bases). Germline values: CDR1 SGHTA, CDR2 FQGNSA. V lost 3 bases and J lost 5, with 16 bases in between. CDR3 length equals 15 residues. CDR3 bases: TGTGCCAGCAGCTTGCTAGGGGAGGGAATAACTGAAGCTTTCTTT. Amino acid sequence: CASSLLGEGITEAFF. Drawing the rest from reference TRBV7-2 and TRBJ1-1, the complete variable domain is GAGVSQSPSNKVTEKGKDVELRCDPISGHTALYWYRQSLGQGLEFLIYFQGNSAPDKSGLPSDRFSAERTGGSVSTLTIQRTQQEDSAVYLCASSLLGEGITEAFFGQGTRLTVV.

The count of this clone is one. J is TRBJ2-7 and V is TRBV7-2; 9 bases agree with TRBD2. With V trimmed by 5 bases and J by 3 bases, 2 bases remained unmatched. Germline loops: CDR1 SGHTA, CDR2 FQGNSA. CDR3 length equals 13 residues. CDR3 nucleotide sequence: TGTGCCAGCAGCATTAGCGGGAGCTACGAGCAGTACTTC. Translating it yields CASSISGSYEQYF.

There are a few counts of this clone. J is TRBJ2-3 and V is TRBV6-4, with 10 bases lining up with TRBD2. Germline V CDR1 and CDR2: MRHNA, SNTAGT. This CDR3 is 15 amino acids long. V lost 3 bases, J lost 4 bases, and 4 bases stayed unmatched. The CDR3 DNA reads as TGTGCCAGCAGTGAACTAGCGGGATCCTCAGATACGCAGTATTTT. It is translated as CASSELAGSSDTQYF.

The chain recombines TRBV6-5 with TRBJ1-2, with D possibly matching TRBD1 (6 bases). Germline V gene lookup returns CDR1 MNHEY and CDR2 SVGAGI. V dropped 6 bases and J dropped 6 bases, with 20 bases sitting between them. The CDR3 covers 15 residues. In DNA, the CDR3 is TGTGCCAGCAGCTCCGGGACAACGGAAAGTAATGGCTACACCTTC. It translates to CASSSGTTESNGYTF.

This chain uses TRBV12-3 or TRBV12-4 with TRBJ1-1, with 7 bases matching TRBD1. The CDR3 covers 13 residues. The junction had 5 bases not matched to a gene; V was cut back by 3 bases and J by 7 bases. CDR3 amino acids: CASSFSQGVEAFF. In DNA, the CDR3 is TGTGCCAGCAGTTTTTCCCAGGGGGTTGAAGCTTTCTTT.

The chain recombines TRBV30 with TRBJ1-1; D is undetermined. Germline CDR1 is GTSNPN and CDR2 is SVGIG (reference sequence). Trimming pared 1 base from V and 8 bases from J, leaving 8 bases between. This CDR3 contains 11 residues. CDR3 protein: CAWSGPGEAFF. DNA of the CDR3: TGTGCCTGGAGTGGCCCCGGAGAAGCTTTCTTT.

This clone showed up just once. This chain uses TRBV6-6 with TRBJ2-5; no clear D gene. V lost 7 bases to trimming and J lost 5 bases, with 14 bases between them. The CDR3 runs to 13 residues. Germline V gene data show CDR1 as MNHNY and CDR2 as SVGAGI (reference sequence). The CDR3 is CASMAAPLETQYF. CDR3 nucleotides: TGTGCCAGCATGGCAGCCCCTTTGGAGACCCAGTACTTC.

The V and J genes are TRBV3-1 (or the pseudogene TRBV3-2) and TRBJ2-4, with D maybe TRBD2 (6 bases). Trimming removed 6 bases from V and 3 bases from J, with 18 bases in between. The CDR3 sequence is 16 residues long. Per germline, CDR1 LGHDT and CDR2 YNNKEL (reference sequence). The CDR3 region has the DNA TGTGCCAGCAGTTCGAGGGCGTCTAGCGTCAAAAACATTCAGTACTTC. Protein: CASSSRASSVKNIQYF.

CDR3 protein: CASKGRGGSNQPQHF. In nucleotides, the CDR3 is TGTGCCAGCAAAGGCAGGGGGGGTAGCAATCAGCCCCAGCATTTT. The V and J genes are TRBV6-5 and TRBJ1-5, with 7 positions matching TRBD1. V was clipped by 7 bases and J by 0 bases; unmatched bases: 6. The V gene's germline CDR1 is MNHEY and CDR2 SVGAGI. The CDR3 has 15 residues.

CDR3 loop: CASIKLLPHPDRGHSPLHF. The CDR3 DNA follows: TGTGCCAGCATAAAGCTACTACCACACCCTGACAGGGGGCATTCACCCCTCCACTTT. This chain uses TRBV2 with TRBJ1-6; 10 bases match TRBD1. The ends lost 7 bases at V and 8 bases at J; junction bases unmatched: 20. CDR3 length equals 19 residues. CDR1 and CDR2 (germline): SNHLY, FYNNEI.